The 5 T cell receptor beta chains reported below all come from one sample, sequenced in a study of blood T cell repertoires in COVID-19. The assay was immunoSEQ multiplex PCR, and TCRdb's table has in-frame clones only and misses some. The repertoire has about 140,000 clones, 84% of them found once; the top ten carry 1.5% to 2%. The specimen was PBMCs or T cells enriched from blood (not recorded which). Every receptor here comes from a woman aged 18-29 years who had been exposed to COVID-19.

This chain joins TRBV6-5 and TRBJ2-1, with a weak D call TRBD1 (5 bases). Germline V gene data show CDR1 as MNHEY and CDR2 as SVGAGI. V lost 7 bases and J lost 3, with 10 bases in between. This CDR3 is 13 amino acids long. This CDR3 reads CASTAGFYNEQFF. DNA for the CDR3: TGTGCCAGCACCGCAGGGTTCTACAATGAGCAGTTCTTC.

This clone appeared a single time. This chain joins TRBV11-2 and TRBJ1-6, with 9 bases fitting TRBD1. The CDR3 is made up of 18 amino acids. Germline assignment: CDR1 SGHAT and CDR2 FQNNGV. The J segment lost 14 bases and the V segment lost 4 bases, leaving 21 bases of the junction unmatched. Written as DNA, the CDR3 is TGTGCCAGCAGCTCACTACGCCGCCGGGACAGGGAGGGTTTGGCCCTCCACTTT. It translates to CASSSLRRRDREGLALHF.

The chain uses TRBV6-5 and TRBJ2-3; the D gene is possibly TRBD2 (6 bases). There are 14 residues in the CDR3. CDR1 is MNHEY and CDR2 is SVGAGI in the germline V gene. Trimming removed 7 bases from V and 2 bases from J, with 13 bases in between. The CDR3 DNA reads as TGTGCCAGCACTCAGGACTACTCCACAGATACGCAGTATTTT. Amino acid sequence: CASTQDYSTDTQYF.

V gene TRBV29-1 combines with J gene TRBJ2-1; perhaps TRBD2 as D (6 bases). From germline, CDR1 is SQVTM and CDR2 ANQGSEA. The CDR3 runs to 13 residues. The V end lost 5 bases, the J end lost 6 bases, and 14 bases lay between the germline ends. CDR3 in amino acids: CSVLSGSFNEQFF. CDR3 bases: TGCAGCGTTCTATCCGGGAGCTTCAATGAGCAGTTCTTC.

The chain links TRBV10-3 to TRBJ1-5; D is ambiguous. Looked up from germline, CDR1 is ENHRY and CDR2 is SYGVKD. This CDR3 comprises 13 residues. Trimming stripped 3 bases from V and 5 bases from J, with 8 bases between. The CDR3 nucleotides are TGTGCCATCAGTGACAGCGCCGATCAGCCCCAGCATTTT. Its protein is CAISDSADQPQHF.